What follows describes a single TCR beta chain. The antigen is undetermined. Only in-frame clones appear in the TCRdb table, and some are missing; sequencing was by immunoSEQ multiplex PCR. The sample has nearly 90,000 clones, over 75% seen once; the top ten hold 5% to 6%. Between the trimmed V and J ends, which lost 0 bases and 4 bases, there was a span of 11 bases. CDR1 is SGDLS, CDR2 YYNGEE, per germline. There are 15 residues in the CDR3. These data come from a study of T cell responses to AZD1222 COVID-19 vaccine. Overall study results and limits: Just five or six AZD1222 recipients were seropositive at baseline. Reportedly, nearly half of unique spike TCRs recognized epitopes outside B.1.351/B.1.1.7 mutations. The peak T cell response came first, and repertoires were sampled only after it.

The source is an adult who received the AZD1222 COVID-19 vaccine. The starting material was peripheral blood, obtained 28 days after the second AZD1222 dose. This chain uses TRBV9 with TRBJ2-1; D remains ambiguous. CDR3 nucleotide sequence: TGTGCCAGCAGCGTAGGCACAGCTGGGTACAATGAGCAGTTCTTC. Translating gives CASSVGTAGYNEQFF.